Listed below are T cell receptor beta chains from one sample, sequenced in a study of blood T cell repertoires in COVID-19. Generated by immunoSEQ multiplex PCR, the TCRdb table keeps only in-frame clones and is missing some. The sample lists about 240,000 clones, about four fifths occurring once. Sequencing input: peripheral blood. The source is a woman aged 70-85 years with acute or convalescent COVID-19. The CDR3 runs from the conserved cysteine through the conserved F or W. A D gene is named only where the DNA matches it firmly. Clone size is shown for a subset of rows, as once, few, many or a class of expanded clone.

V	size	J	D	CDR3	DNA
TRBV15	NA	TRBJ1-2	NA	CATSRDLAGLYGYTF	TGTGCCACCAGCAGAGATCTGGCAGGACTCTATGGCTACACCTTC
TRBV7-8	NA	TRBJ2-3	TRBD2	CASSILGGGLTDTQYF	TGTGCCAGCAGCATCCTAGGCGGGGGGCTGACAGATACGCAGTATTTT
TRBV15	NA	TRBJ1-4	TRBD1	CATSLLDRGRVLFF	TGTGCCACCAGCCTGCTGGACAGGGGGCGTGTCCTGTTTTTT
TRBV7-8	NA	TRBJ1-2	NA	CASSFQAINYGYTF	TGTGCCAGCAGCTTTCAGGCGATAAACTATGGCTACACCTTC
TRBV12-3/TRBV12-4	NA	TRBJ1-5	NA	CASSPLLDQPQHF	TGTGCCAGCAGTCCTTTACTGGATCAGCCCCAGCATTTT
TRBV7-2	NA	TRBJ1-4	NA	CASSLAGGAYEKLFF	TGTGCCAGCAGCTTAGCAGGGGGGGCGTATGAAAAACTGTTTTTT
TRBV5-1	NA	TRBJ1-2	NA	CASSLADYGYTF	TGCGCCAGCAGCTTGGCAGATTATGGCTACACCTTC
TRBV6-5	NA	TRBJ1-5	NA	CASSPSGGVHQPQHF	TGTGCCAGCAGTCCGTCGGGGGGGGTCCATCAGCCCCAGCATTTT
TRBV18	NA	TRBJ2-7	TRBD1	CASSTGTGEYEQYF	TGTGCCAGCTCAACGGGTACAGGGGAATACGAGCAGTACTTC
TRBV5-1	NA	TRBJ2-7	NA	CASSLAEQGAYEQYF	TGCGCCAGCAGCTTAGCCGAGCAGGGCGCCTACGAGCAGTACTTC
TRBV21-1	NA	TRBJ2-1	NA	CASSKGLDRGLLASYNEQFF	TGTGCCAGCAGCAAGGGACTGGACAGGGGATTACTCGCCTCCTACAATGAGCAGTTCTTC
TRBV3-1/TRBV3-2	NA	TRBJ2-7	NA	CASSQGLYEQYF	TGTGCCAGCAGCCAAGGACTTTACGAGCAGTACTTC
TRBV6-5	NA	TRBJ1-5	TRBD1	CASAGTGGSQPQHF	TGTGCCAGCGCGGGGACAGGGGGCAGTCAGCCCCAGCATTTT
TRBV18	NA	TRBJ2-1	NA	CASSVGGGGYEQFF	TGTGCCAGCTCCGTGGGGGGCGGGGGCTATGAGCAGTTCTTC
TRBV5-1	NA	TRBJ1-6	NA	CASSLGQGNSPLHF	TGCGCCAGCAGCTTGGGTCAGGGAAATTCACCCCTCCACTTT
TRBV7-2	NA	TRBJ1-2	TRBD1	CASSIRQGDVGYTF	TGTGCCAGCAGCATCCGACAGGGGGACGTTGGCTACACCTTC
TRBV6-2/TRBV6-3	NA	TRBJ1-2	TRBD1	CASSYSTTGDGYTF	TGTGCCAGCAGTTACTCGACGACAGGGGATGGCTACACCTTC
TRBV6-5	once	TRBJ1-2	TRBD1	CASSRDRVDGYTF	TGTGCCAGCAGTCGTGACAGGGTCGATGGCTACACCTTC
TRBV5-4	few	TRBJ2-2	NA	CASSQWTANTGELFF	TGTGCCAGCAGCCAATGGACAGCGAACACCGGGGAGCTGTTTTTT
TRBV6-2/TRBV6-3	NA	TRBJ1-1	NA	CASSETGNTEAFF	TGTGCCAGCAGTGAGACAGGGAACACTGAAGCTTTCTTT
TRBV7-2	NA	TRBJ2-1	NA	CASSLTSGVVYNEQFF	TGTGCCAGCAGCTTAACATCAGGGGTTGTCTACAATGAGCAGTTCTTC
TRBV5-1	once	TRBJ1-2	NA	CASSPTPGVLANYGYTF	TGCGCCAGCAGCCCTACCCCGGGGGTTCTTGCTAACTATGGCTACACCTTC
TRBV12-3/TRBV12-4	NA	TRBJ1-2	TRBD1	CASSLAQGYGYTF	TGTGCCAGCAGTTTAGCACAGGGGTATGGCTACACCTTC